What follows are 22 T cell receptor beta chains derived from one specimen sequenced in a study of T cells in Graves' hyperthyroidism and ophthalmopathy. Using RNA transcripts as the source, TCR beta CDR3 regions were amplified. The TCR CDR3 was amplified in a first-round RT-PCR using the HTBI primer set. TCRdb redid the calling of the multiplex PCR reads with MiXCR, one entry per CDR3 protein. The data show about 350,000 distinct CDR3 sequences, approximately 13% seen once. The material sequenced was blood. Receptors originate from a young woman with Graves' hyperthyroidism.

The chain recombines TRBV20-1 with TRBJ1-2, with 9 bases aligning to TRBD1. Per the germline V gene, CDR1 is DFQATT and CDR2 is SNEGSKA (reference sequence). V dropped 5 bases and J dropped 6; count of bases not matched to a gene: 7. This CDR3 comprises 13 residues. CDR3 region: CSAPRTGVNGYTF. The CDR3 coding sequence is TGCAGTGCTCCTAGGACAGGGGTTAATGGCTACACCTTC.

The chain combines TRBV3-1 with TRBJ2-7; D uncertain. The CDR3 covers 13 residues. CDR1 LGHDT and CDR2 YNNKEL come from the germline V gene (reference sequence). Trimming shortened V by 4 bases and J by 0 bases, and 7 bases separated the two germline ends. The CDR3 DNA reads as TGTGCCAGCAGCCTCCCTAGCTCCTACGAGCAGTACTTC. This translates into CASSLPSSYEQYF.

This clonotype was counted ten times or more. The genes are TRBV28 and TRBJ2-7, with 8 nucleotides matching TRBD1. V was pared by 4 bases and J by 4 bases, with 6 bases of the junction left unmatched. Germline V CDR1 and CDR2: MDHEN, SYDVKM. There are 14 residues in the CDR3. For the CDR3, the DNA is TGTGCCAGCAGTTCAGGGGGCCGGTTGTACGAGCAGTACTTC. It encodes CASSSGGRLYEQYF.

This clonotype appeared many times. V and J are TRBV9 and TRBJ2-1; a possible D gene is TRBD2 (5 bases). Germline loops: CDR1 SGDLS, CDR2 YYNGEE. The CDR3 totals 16 residues. V was trimmed by 1 base and J by 2 bases, leaving 13 bases between them. CDR3 protein: CASSVFAGATYNEQFF. In DNA, the CDR3 is TGTGCCAGCAGCGTATTCGCGGGCGCTACCTACAATGAGCAGTTCTTC.

This clonotype appeared many times. V usage is TRBV27 and J usage is TRBJ2-7; TRBD2 aligns across 8 bases. With V trimmed by 6 bases and J by 7 bases, 17 bases remained unmatched. Germline assignment: CDR1 MNHEY and CDR2 SMNVEV (reference sequence). The CDR3 contains 16 residues. The CDR3 DNA reads TGTGCCAGCAGCCGACCTGACGGGAGGGGGTGGAGTGAGCAGTACTTC. This sequence encodes CASSRPDGRGWSEQYF.

This clonotype was seen repeatedly, ten times or more. The chain is built from TRBV28 and TRBJ2-1; 8 bases fit TRBD1. V lost 5 bases, J lost 7 bases, and 10 bases stayed unmatched. CDR1 is MDHEN, CDR2 SYDVKM, per germline. This CDR3 contains 15 residues. The CDR3 DNA is TGTGCCAGCAGTGGACTCGGGACAGGTAGAAATGAGCAGTTCTTC. This codes for CASSGLGTGRNEQFF. Full variable domain (remainder filled in from reference TRBV28 and TRBJ2-1): DVKVTQSSRYLVKRTGEKVFLECVQDMDHENMFWYRQDPGLGLRLIYFSYDVKMKEKGDIPEGYSVSREKKERFSLILESASTNQTSMYLCASSGLGTGRNEQFFGPGTRLTVL.

This clonotype has ten or more counts. The rearrangement uses TRBV6-1 and TRBJ1-1; 7 nucleotides agree with TRBD1. The CDR3 is made up of 14 amino acids. V lost 7 bases, J lost 1 base, and 6 bases stayed unmatched. Germline CDR1 MNHNS, CDR2 SASEGT. CDR3 nucleotides: TGTGCCAGCACAGGGGGGAGTGGGAACACTGAAGCTTTCTTT. Amino acid sequence: CASTGGSGNTEAFF.

This clonotype was detected only a few times. This chain uses TRBV20-1 with TRBJ2-2, with D possibly matching TRBD2 (6 bases). Trimming took 4 bases from V and 12 from J, leaving 24 bases between them. This CDR3 comprises 15 residues. The germline V gene encodes CDR1 DFQATT and CDR2 SNEGSKA (reference sequence). In nucleotides, the CDR3 is TGCAGTGCTACGCCCCGGGCGGGACTTTCGCGGAAGCTGTTTTTT. Encoded protein: CSATPRAGLSRKLFF.

This clonotype was recorded at least ten times. V gene TRBV6-2 or TRBV6-3 combines with J gene TRBJ2-5; the D is unclear. CDR1 is MNHEY and CDR2 is SVGEGT in the germline V gene. V was pared by 2 bases and J by 5 bases, with 18 bases between. The CDR3 runs to 16 residues. The CDR3 DNA is TGTGCCAGCAGTTACACATCGAGCCGGTTTGCGGAGACCCAGTACTTC. Translation: CASSYTSSRFAETQYF.

This chain joins TRBV6-1 and TRBJ2-3, with 9 bases matching TRBD2. In germline, CDR1 is MNHNS, CDR2 SASEGT. CDR3 length: 19 amino acids. V shed 9 bases, J shed 6 bases, and the junction held 25 bases outside the gene matches. CDR3: CASGHAGGSTLTLGDTQYF. The DNA of the CDR3 is TGTGCCAGTGGTCACGCGGGGGGGTCAACCTTGACATTGGGTGATACGCAGTATTTT.

This clonotype showed up just a few times. The V call is TRBV5-5, the J call TRBJ2-5; D is undetermined. The CDR3 consists of 13 residues. The V end was cut by 3 bases, the J end by 3 bases, with 9 bases between. The germline gives CDR1 SGHKS, CDR2 YYEKEE (reference sequence). The CDR3: CASSSMSEETQYF. CDR3 DNA: TGTGCCAGCAGCTCTATGTCGGAAGAGACCCAGTACTTC.

This clonotype was seen at least ten times. The chain uses TRBV29-1 and TRBJ2-5, with D perhaps TRBD2 (5 bases). Germline V gene lookup returns CDR1 SQVTM and CDR2 ANQGSEA. The V end was cut by 4 bases, the J end by 5 bases, with 17 bases between. The CDR3 extends over 14 amino acids. The CDR3 loop reads CSVAGRLAMETQYF. CDR3 bases: TGCAGCGTTGCTGGGAGACTGGCCATGGAGACCCAGTACTTC. Full variable domain (missing parts from reference TRBV29-1 and TRBJ2-5): SAVISQKPSRDICQRGTSLTIQCQVDSQVTMMFWYRQQPGQSLTLIATANQGSEATYESGFVIDKFPISRPNLTFSTLTVSNMSPEDSSIYLCSVAGRLAMETQYFGPGTRLLVL.

This rearrangement joins TRBV4-2 to TRBJ2-7; D is unresolved. Trimming removed 4 bases at V and 3 bases at J, with 7 bases between. The germline CDR1 and CDR2 sequences are LGHNA and YNFKEQ. The CDR3 has 12 amino acids. This CDR3 reads CASSPDLYEQYF. The CDR3 region has the DNA TGTGCCAGCAGCCCCGACCTCTACGAGCAGTACTTC.

This clonotype turned up a few times. The V and J genes are TRBV7-9 and TRBJ2-5; the D gene is possibly TRBD1 (5 bases). CDR3 size: 14 residues. The V gene's germline CDR1 is SEHNR and CDR2 FQNEAQ (reference sequence). V shed 1 base and J shed 0 bases, with 6 bases lying between them. This chain's CDR3 is CASSLGQNQETQYF. The CDR3 region has the DNA TGTGCCAGCAGCTTAGGACAGAACCAAGAGACCCAGTACTTC.

The chain links TRBV7-9 to TRBJ2-2; no definite D call. Germline V gene data show CDR1 as SEHNR and CDR2 as FQNEAQ (reference sequence). The CDR3 runs 12 residues. The ends were cut back, 7 bases at V and 6 bases at J, with 9 bases in the middle. In nucleotides, the CDR3 is TGTGCCAGCATCTTGGGATCCGGGGAGCTGTTTTTT. As protein: CASILGSGELFF.

The chain recombines TRBV5-4 with TRBJ1-1; D gene unclear. There are 13 residues in the CDR3. CDR1 is SGHNT, CDR2 YYREEE, per germline (reference sequence). V shed 2 bases and J shed 2 bases, with 7 bases lying between them. The CDR3 loop reads CASSFSSNTEAFF. The CDR3 DNA follows: TGTGCCAGCAGCTTCTCTTCTAACACTGAAGCTTTCTTT.

The V and J genes are TRBV27 and TRBJ1-1; D gene ambiguous. V dropped 1 base and J dropped 4 bases, with 16 bases sitting between them. Germline CDR1 and CDR2: MNHEY and SMNVEV (reference sequence). This CDR3 is 16 amino acids long. The CDR3 sequence: CASSLLAEGGGTEAFF. The DNA for the CDR3 is TGTGCCAGCAGTTTATTGGCAGAGGGCGGCGGCACTGAAGCTTTCTTT.

This clonotype was detected ten times or more. The rearrangement links TRBV6-2 or TRBV6-3 to TRBJ1-1; D remains ambiguous. The V end was cut by 2 bases, the J end by 4 bases, with 5 bases between. CDR3 length equals 12 residues. Germline CDR1 and CDR2: MNHEY and SVGEGT. The DNA for the CDR3 is TGTGCCAGCAGTTACCAGTTCACTGAAGCTTTCTTT. It encodes CASSYQFTEAFF.

This clonotype was observed at least ten times. The V gene is TRBV28, the J gene TRBJ1-5, with D unresolved. Germline assignment: CDR1 MDHEN and CDR2 SYDVKM. Trimming pared 8 bases from V and 6 bases from J, leaving 20 bases between. CDR3 length: 15 residues. CDR3 loop: CASDLDRMEAQPQHF. The DNA of the CDR3 is TGTGCCAGCGATTTAGATAGAATGGAGGCTCAGCCCCAGCATTTT.

The sample holds many counts of this clonotype. The rearrangement links TRBV5-1 to TRBJ1-2; 7 bases align to TRBD1. The length of the CDR3 is 14 residues. Germline CDR1 is SGHRS and CDR2 is YFSETQ. V lost 4 bases, J lost 8 bases, and 11 bases stayed unmatched. For the CDR3, the DNA is TGCGCCAGCAGCATAGGAACAGGGGCACCCGGCTACACCTTC. The encoded protein is CASSIGTGAPGYTF.

The gene calls are TRBV5-8 and TRBJ2-1; D might be TRBD1 (5 bases). The CDR3 runs 16 residues. Trimming left V 2 bases short and J 6 bases short, with 18 bases between. Germline lookup yields CDR1 SGHTS and CDR2 YDEGEE. The CDR3 bases are TGTGCCAGCAGCTTAGGTAGGGGATGGTCGAGCAATGAGCAGTTCTTC. Translation gives CASSLGRGWSSNEQFF. The entire variable domain, with the rest obtained from reference TRBV5-8 and TRBJ2-1, is as follows: EAGVTQSPTHLIKTRGQQATLRCSPISGHTSVYWYQQALGLGLQFLLWYDEGEERNRGNFPPRFSGRQFPNYSSELNVNALELEDSALYLCASSLGRGWSSNEQFFGPGTRLTVL.

J is TRBJ2-7 and V is TRBV2; weak D call: TRBD2 (6 bases). This CDR3 has 15 amino acids. CDR1 and CDR2 from the germline V gene are SNHLY and FYNNEI. V lost 2 bases and J 4 bases, leaving 15 bases between the germline ends. CDR3 in amino acids: CASSEMEGSGYEQYF. CDR3 DNA sequence: TGTGCCAGCAGTGAAATGGAGGGATCCGGGTACGAGCAGTACTTC.